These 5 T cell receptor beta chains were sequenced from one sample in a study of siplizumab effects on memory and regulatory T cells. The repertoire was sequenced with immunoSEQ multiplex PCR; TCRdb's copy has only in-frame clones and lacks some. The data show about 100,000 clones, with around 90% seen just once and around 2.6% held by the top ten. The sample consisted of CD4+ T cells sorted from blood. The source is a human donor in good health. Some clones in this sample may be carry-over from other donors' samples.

The CDR3 nucleotides read TGTGCCAGTAGTATCCGGGACAGGGACTCCTACGAGCAGTACTTC. Amino acid sequence: CASSIRDRDSYEQYF. The chain is built from TRBV19 and TRBJ2-7, with TRBD1 identical over 9 bases. Germline V gene data show CDR1 as LNHDA and CDR2 as SQIVND (reference sequence). The CDR3 runs 15 residues. J was trimmed by 0 bases and V by 3 bases; bases with no gene match: 3.

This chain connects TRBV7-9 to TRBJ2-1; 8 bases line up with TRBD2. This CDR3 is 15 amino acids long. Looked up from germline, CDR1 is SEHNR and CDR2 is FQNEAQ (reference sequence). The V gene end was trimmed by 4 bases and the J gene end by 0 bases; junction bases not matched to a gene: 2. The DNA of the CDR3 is TGTGCCAGCAGCTGGAGCGGGAGCTCCTACAATGAGCAGTTCTTC. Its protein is CASSWSGSSYNEQFF.

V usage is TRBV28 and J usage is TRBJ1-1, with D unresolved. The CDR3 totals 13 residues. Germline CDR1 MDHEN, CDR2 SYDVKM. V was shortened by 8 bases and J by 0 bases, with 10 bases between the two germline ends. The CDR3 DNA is TGTGCCAGCTTAGGGCTCATGAACACTGAAGCTTTCTTT. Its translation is CASLGLMNTEAFF.

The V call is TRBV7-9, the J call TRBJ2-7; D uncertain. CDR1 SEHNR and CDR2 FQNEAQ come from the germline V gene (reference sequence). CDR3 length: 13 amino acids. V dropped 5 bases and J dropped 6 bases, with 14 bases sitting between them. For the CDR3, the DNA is TGTGCCAGCAGCATTAGTGGGGTCGGCGAGCAGTACTTC. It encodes CASSISGVGEQYF.

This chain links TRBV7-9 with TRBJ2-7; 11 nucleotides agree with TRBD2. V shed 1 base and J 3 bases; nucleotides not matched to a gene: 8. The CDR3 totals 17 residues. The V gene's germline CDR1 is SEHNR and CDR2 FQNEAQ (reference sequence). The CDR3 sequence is CASSLVRTSGLHYEQYF. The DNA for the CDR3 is TGTGCCAGCAGCTTAGTCCGGACTAGCGGGCTTCACTACGAGCAGTACTTC.